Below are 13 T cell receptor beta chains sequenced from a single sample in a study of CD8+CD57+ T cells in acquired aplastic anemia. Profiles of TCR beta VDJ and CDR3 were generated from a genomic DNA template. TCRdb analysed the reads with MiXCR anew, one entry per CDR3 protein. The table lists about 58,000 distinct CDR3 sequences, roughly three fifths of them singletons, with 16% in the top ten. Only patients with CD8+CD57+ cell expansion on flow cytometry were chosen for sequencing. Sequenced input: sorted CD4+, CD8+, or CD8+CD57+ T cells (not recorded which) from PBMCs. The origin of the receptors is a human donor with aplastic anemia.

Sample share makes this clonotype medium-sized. CDR3 coding DNA: TGTGCCAGCAGCGTAGGACAGGGCTATGGCTACACCTTC. Protein sequence: CASSVGQGYGYTF. This chain joins TRBV9 and TRBJ1-2; 7 bases match TRBD1. The CDR3 is 13 residues long. With V trimmed by 0 bases and J by 4 bases, 0 bases remained unmatched. The germline CDR1 and CDR2 sequences are SGDLS and YYNGEE. Full variable domain (rest looked up from reference TRBV9 and TRBJ1-2): DSGVTQTPKHLITATGQRVTLRCSPRSGDLSVYWYQQSLDQGLQFLIQYYNGEERAKGNILERFSAQQFPDLHSELNLSSLELGDSALYFCASSVGQGYGYTFGSGTRLTVV.

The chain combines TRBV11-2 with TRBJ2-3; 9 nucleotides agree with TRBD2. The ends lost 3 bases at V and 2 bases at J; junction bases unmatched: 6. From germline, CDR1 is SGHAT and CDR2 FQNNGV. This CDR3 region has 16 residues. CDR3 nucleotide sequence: TGTGCCAGCAGCTTGGATAGCGGGGGAACCACAGATACGCAGTATTTT. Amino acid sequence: CASSLDSGGTTDTQYF.

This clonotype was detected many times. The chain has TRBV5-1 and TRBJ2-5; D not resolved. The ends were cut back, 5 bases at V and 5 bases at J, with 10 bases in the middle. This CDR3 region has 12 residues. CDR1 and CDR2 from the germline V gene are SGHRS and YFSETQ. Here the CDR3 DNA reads TGCGCCAGCAGAAGAGGTGGGGAGACCCAGTACTTC. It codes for CASRRGGETQYF. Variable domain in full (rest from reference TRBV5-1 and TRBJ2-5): KAGVTQTPRYLIKTRGQQVTLSCSPISGHRSVSWYQQTPGQGLQFLFEYFSETQRNKGNFPGRFSGRQFSNSRSEMNVSTLELGDSALYLCASRRGGETQYFGPGTRLLVL.

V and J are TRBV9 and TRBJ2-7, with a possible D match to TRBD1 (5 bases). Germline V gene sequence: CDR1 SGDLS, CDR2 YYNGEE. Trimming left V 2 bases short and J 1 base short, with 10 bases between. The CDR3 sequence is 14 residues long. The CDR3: CASSVKQVSYEQYF. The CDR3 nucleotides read TGTGCCAGCAGCGTCAAACAGGTATCCTACGAGCAGTACTTC.

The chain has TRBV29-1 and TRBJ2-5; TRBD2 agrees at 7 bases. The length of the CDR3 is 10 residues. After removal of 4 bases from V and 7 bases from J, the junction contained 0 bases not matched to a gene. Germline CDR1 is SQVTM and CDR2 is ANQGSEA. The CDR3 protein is CSVGGGTQYF. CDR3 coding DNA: TGCAGCGTTGGGGGGGGGACCCAGTACTTC.

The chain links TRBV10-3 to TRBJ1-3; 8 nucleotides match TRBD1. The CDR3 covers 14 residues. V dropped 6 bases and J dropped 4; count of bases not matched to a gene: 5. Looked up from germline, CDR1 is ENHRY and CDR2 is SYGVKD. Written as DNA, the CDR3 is TGTGCCATCAGCGGGACAGGCGGAGGAAACACCATATATTTT. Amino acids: CAISGTGGGNTIYF.

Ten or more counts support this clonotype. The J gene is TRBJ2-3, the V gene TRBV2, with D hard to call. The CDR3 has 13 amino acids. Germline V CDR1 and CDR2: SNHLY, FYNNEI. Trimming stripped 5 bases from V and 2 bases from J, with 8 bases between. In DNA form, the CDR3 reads TGTGCCAGCAGTCCGCTATACACAGATACGCAGTATTTT. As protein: CASSPLYTDTQYF.

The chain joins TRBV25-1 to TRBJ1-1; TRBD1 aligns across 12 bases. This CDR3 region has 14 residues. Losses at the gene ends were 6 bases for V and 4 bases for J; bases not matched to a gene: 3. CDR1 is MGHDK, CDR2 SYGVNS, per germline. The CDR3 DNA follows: TGTGCCAGCAGCAGGGACAGGGGGCGCACTGAAGCTTTCTTT. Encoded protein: CASSRDRGRTEAFF.

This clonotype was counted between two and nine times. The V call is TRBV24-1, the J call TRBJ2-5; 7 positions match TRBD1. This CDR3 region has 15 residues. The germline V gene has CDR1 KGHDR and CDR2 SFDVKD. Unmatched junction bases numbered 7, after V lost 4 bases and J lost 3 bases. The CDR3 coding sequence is TGTGCCACCAGTGACCCTACAGACAGGGAAGAGACCCAGTACTTC. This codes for CATSDPTDREETQYF.

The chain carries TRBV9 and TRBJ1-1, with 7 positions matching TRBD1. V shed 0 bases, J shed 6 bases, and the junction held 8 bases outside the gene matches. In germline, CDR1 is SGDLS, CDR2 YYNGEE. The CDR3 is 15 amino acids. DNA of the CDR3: TGTGCCAGCAGCGTAGGGAGGGGGCGAGTATCTGAAGCTTTCTTT. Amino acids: CASSVGRGRVSEAFF.

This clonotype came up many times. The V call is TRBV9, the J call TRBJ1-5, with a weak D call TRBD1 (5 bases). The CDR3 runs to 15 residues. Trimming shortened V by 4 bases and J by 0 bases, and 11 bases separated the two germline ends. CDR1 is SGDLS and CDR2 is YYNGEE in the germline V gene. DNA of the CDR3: TGTGCCAGCAGCCCCACAGGATATAGCAATCAGCCCCAGCATTTT. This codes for CASSPTGYSNQPQHF. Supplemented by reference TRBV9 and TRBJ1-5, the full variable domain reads DSGVTQTPKHLITATGQRVTLRCSPRSGDLSVYWYQQSLDQGLQFLIQYYNGEERAKGNILERFSAQQFPDLHSELNLSSLELGDSALYFCASSPTGYSNQPQHFGDGTRLSIL.

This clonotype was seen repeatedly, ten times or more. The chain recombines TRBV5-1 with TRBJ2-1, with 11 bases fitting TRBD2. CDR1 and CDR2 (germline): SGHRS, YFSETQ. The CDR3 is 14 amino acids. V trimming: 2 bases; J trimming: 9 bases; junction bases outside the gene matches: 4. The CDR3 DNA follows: TGCGCCAGCAGCTTAAATAGCGGGGGGGGTGAGCAGTTCTTC. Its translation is CASSLNSGGGEQFF.

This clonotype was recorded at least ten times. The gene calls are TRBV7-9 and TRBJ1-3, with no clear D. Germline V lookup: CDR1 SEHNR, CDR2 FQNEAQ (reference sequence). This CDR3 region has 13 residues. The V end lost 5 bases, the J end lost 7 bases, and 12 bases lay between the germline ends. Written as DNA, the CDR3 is TGTGCCAGCAGCCCGGGAGTGGGCAACACCATATATTTT. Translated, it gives CASSPGVGNTIYF. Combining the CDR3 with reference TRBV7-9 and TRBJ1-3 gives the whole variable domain DTGVSQNPRHKITKRGQNVTFRCDPISEHNRLYWYRQTLGQGPEFLTYFQNEAQLEKSRLLSDRFSAERPKGSFSTLEIQRTEQGDSAMYLCASSPGVGNTIYFGEGSWLTVV.